The entry below describes one TCR beta chain. The CDR3 spans 13 residues. CDR1 is SNHLY and CDR2 is FYNNEI in the germline V gene. V lost 5 bases to trimming and J lost 4 bases, with 11 bases between them. Terminally differentiated effector memory CD45RA+ cells were excluded from the naive CD8 cells, which were CD45RO-negative and positively selected for CCR7. This sample is drawn from a study of shared clonotypes between healthy human individuals. Background on the study: Donor ages ranged 18 to 49 years: two women, a few men.

The data were produced by immunoSEQ multiplex PCR, yet TCRdb's version contains in-frame clones alone and is incomplete. Here the sample spans about 2 million clones, around 96% being singletons. The TCR originated in a man aged 18 to 30 in good health. The V and J genes are TRBV2 and TRBJ2-5, with D tentatively TRBD1 (5 bases). The sample comprised naive CD8+ T cells sorted from blood. CDR3 nucleotide sequence: TGTGCCAGCAGTAGCTGGCAGGGAGAGACCCAGTACTTC. Residues: CASSSWQGETQYF.